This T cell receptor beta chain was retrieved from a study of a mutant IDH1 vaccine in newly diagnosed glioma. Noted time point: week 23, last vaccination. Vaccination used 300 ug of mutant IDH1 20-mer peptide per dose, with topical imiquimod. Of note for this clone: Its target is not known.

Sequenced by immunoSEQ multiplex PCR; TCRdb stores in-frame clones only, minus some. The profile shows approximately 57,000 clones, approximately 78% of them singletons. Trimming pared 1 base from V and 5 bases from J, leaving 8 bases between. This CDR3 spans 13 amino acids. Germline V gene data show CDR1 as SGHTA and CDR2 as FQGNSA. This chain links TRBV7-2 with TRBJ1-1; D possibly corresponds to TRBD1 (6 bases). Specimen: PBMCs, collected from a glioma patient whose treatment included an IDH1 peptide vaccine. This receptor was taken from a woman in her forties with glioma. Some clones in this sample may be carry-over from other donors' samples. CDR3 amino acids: CASSLEGGTEAFF. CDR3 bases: TGTGCCAGCAGCTTAGAGGGGGGGACTGAAGCTTTCTTT.